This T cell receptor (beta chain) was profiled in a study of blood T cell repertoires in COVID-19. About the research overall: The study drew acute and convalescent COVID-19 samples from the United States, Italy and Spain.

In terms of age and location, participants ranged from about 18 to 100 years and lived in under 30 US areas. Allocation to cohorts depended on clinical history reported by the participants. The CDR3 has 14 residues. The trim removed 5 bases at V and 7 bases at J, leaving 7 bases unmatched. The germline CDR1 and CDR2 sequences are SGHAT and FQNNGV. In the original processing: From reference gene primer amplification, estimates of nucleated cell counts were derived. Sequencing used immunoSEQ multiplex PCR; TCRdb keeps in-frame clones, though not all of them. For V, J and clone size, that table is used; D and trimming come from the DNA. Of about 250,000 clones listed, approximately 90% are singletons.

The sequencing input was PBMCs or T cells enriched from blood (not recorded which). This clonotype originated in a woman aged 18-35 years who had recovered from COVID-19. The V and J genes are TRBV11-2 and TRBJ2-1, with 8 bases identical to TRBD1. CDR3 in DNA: TGTGCCAGCAGCCCGGACAGGGTCTGGAATGAGCAGTTCTTC. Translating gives CASSPDRVWNEQFF.